This TCR beta chain is drawn from a study of OX40 agonist ivuxolimab in advanced cancers. Trimming cost V 1 base and J 8 bases, with 12 bases left between them. This CDR3 spans 14 amino acids. CDR1 and CDR2 from the germline V gene are SGHTA and FQGNSA. Profiling relied on immunoSEQ multiplex PCR, and the TCRdb table lists in-frame clones only, not all of them. The sample lists about 150,000 clones; 85% to 95% were seen once. This specimen was CD4+ or CD8+ T cells sorted from blood, taken in a trial of the OX40 agonist ivuxolimab. The source is an adult with an advanced solid tumor such as melanoma, head and neck, liver or kidney cancer. The chain joins TRBV7-2 to TRBJ2-1; weak D call: TRBD2 (6 bases). This CDR3 reads CASSLGRDIYEQFF. CDR3 nucleotide sequence: TGTGCCAGCAGCTTAGGGCGGGATATCTATGAGCAGTTCTTC.